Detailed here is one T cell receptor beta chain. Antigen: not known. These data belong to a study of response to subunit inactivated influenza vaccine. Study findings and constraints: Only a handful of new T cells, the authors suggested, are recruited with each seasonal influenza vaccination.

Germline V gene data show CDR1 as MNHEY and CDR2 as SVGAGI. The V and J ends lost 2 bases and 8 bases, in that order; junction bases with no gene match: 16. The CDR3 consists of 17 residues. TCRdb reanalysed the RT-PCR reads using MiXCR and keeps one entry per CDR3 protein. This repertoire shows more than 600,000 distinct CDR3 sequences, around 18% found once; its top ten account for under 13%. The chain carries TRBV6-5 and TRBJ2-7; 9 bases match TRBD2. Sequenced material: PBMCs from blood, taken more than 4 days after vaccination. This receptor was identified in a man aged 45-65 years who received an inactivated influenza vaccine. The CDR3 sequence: CASSYDSAGGPSSQQYF. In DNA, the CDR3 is TGTGCCAGCAGTTACGACTCAGCGGGAGGTCCTAGTTCTCAGCAGTACTTC.